These 16 T cell receptor beta chains share one sample of origin, sequenced in a study of T cell repertoires in cytomegalovirus infection. TCRdb itself ran the reads through MiXCR, one entry per CDR3 protein. This sample has 450,000 to 600,000 distinct CDR3 sequences, with roughly 46% found just once. These receptors are not linked to any known antigen. The specimen comprised cultured PBMCs, sampled from culture after CMV antigen stimulation. The receptors shown here come from a human donor in good health (CMV status not recorded). Some clones in this sample may be carry-over from other donors' samples.

Comments on this clonotype: This may arise from a read error, as a much more abundant clone is one base away. This chain uses TRBV7-2 with TRBJ2-7; TRBD1 matches 9 bases. CDR1 is SGHTA and CDR2 is FQGNSA in the germline V gene. This CDR3 contains 16 residues. V dropped 7 bases and J dropped 1; count of bases not matched to a gene: 11. The CDR3 bases are TGTGCCAGCAACTCATTCGCGACAGGGGGTTCCTACGAGCAGTACTTC. Its translation: CASNSFATGGSYEQYF.

This clonotype was seen ten or more times. CDR3 amino acids: CASSLAYSYNEQFF. Here the CDR3 DNA reads TGTGCCAGCAGCTTGGCCTACTCCTACAATGAGCAGTTCTTC. This rearrangement joins TRBV7-2 to TRBJ2-1; no firm D call. CDR1 and CDR2 from the germline V gene are SGHTA and FQGNSA. Trimming removed 3 bases at V and 0 bases at J, with 6 bases between. This CDR3 has 14 amino acids.

V and J are TRBV7-6 and TRBJ1-4; maybe TRBD1 (6 bases). The CDR3 runs 14 residues. Germline V gives CDR1 SGHVS, CDR2 FNYEAQ. The V and J ends lost 5 bases and 5 bases respectively, with 12 bases between them. Here the CDR3 DNA reads TGTGCCAGCAGCACCCGACAGGCCAATGAAAAACTGTTTTTT. As protein: CASSTRQANEKLFF.

This clonotype was detected a few times. CDR3 protein: CASSFWEGNEQYF. CDR3 nucleotides: TGTGCCAGCAGCTTCTGGGAGGGGAACGAGCAGTACTTC. This chain joins TRBV7-2 and TRBJ2-7; 7 nucleotides align to TRBD2. The CDR3 runs 13 residues. The V segment lost 3 bases and the J segment 5 bases; nucleotides outside the gene matches: 4. Germline CDR1 and CDR2: SGHTA and FQGNSA.

This rearrangement joins TRBV6-2 or TRBV6-3 to TRBJ2-4; possible D gene TRBD1, 5 bases. The CDR3 is 17 residues long. CDR1 and CDR2 (germline): MNHEY, SVGEGT. V was trimmed by 2 bases and J by 0 bases, leaving 14 bases between them. DNA for the CDR3: TGTGCCAGCAGTTACCAGCGCCGACAGCTAGCCAAAAACATTCAGTACTTC. It translates to CASSYQRRQLAKNIQYF.

The J gene is TRBJ2-6, the V gene TRBV6-5; weak D call: TRBD1 (5 bases). This CDR3 region has 15 residues. Germline CDR1 is MNHEY and CDR2 is SVGAGI. V was trimmed by 1 base and J by 3 bases, leaving 7 bases between them. In nucleotides, the CDR3 is TGTGCCAGCAGTTACTGGCAGGGTGGGGCCAACGTCCTGACTTTC. As protein: CASSYWQGGANVLTF.

The gene calls are TRBV7-2 and TRBJ1-6, with a possible D match to TRBD1 (6 bases). Germline-derived CDR1 and CDR2 are SGHTA and FQGNSA. Trimming pared 4 bases from V and 2 bases from J, leaving 18 bases between. This CDR3 is built from 18 residues. The CDR3 here is CASSSPGGGQTYNSPLHF. In nucleotides, the CDR3 is TGTGCCAGCAGCTCCCCGGGGGGGGGGCAGACCTATAATTCACCCCTCCACTTT. The complete variable domain, with remaining parts taken from reference TRBV7-2 and TRBJ1-6, reads GAGVSQSPSNKVTEKGKDVELRCDPISGHTALYWYRQSLGQGLEFLIYFQGNSAPDKSGLPSDRFSAERTGGSVSTLTIQRTQQEDSAVYLCASSSPGGGQTYNSPLHFGNGTRLTVT.

This sequence joins TRBV28 and TRBJ1-3, with a weak D call TRBD1 (5 bases). V lost 6 bases to trimming and J lost 8 bases, with 14 bases between them. Germline V gene data show CDR1 as MDHEN and CDR2 as SYDVKM. The length of the CDR3 is 13 residues. In nucleotides, the CDR3 is TGTGCCAGCAGCCCCGCGAGGGGATACACCATATATTTT. Encoded protein: CASSPARGYTIYF.

This clonotype is a singleton in its sample. The chain uses TRBV4-3 and TRBJ2-2, with TRBD2 as a possible D gene (5 bases). Germline CDR1 and CDR2: LGHNA and YSLEER. CDR3 length: 15 amino acids. V lost 1 base, J lost 3 bases, and 9 bases lay in between. The CDR3 DNA reads as TGCGCCAGCAGCCAAGTCTTTAGCGACACCGGGGAGCTGTTTTTT. As protein: CASSQVFSDTGELFF.

This clonotype has only a few counts. The V call is TRBV4-1, the J call TRBJ2-1, with 7 bases aligning to TRBD1. CDR1 is MGHRA, CDR2 YSYEKL, per germline. The CDR3 loop spans 17 amino acids. V trimming: 5 bases; J trimming: 4 bases; junction bases outside the gene matches: 14. The CDR3 loop is CASSDRQGRVKYNEQFF. The CDR3 bases are TGCGCCAGCAGCGACCGACAGGGTCGGGTGAAATACAATGAGCAGTTCTTC.

This clonotype was picked up a small number of times. The chain employs TRBV6-5 and TRBJ2-5; 11 nucleotides match TRBD1. V lost 0 bases and J lost 5; bases outside the gene matches: 8. The CDR3 is 17 residues long. Germline CDR1 and CDR2: MNHEY and SVGAGI. The DNA of the CDR3 is TGTGCCAGCAGTTACTCTCTCGGACAGGGGGCCGGGGAGACCCAGTACTTC. Translated: CASSYSLGQGAGETQYF.

V gene TRBV7-2 combines with J gene TRBJ2-5; TRBD2 aligns across 10 bases. Per the germline V gene, CDR1 is SGHTA and CDR2 is FQGNSA. V dropped 2 bases and J dropped 5; count of bases not matched to a gene: 11. The CDR3 runs 17 residues. This chain's CDR3 is CASSLWPLAGVGETQYF. CDR3 sequence (DNA): TGTGCCAGCAGCTTATGGCCGCTAGCGGGAGTGGGTGAGACCCAGTACTTC.

The table lists this clonotype with a few counts. The J gene is TRBJ2-7, the V gene TRBV6-2 or TRBV6-3; tentatively, D is TRBD1 or TRBD2 (5 bases each). Per the germline V gene, CDR1 is MNHEY and CDR2 is SVGEGT. The CDR3 spans 15 residues. V lost 6 bases, J lost 7 bases, and 22 bases lay in between. The CDR3 coding sequence is TGTGCCAGCAGCCTCCGGGACCAGGGAGCAGGTGAGCAGTACTTC. Translating gives CASSLRDQGAGEQYF.

This clonotype came up a few times. The rearrangement links TRBV4-3 to TRBJ2-1; 10 bases match TRBD2. V trimming: 1 base; J trimming: 1 base; junction bases outside the gene matches: 4. The CDR3 is 17 amino acids. The germline V gene has CDR1 LGHNA and CDR2 YSLEER. CDR3 coding DNA: TGCGCCAGCAGCCAAGCCCTAGCGGGAGTGTCCTACAATGAGCAGTTCTTC. Its translation is CASSQALAGVSYNEQFF.

This chain links TRBV12-3 or TRBV12-4 with TRBJ2-3, with TRBD2 matching over 16 bases. Trimming at V came to 0 bases and at J to 4 bases, leaving 1 base not matched to a gene. The CDR3 consists of 17 residues. CDR3 sequence (DNA): TGTGCCAGCAGTTTAGCCGGGACTAGCGGGGGGGCAGATACGCAGTATTTT. Encoded protein: CASSLAGTSGGADTQYF.

In its sample, this clonotype was seen a few times. The rearrangement uses TRBV7-2 and TRBJ2-7, with a tentative D call TRBD2 (6 bases). CDR1 SGHTA and CDR2 FQGNSA come from the germline V gene. V was trimmed by 5 bases and J by 5 bases, leaving 10 bases between them. The CDR3 is 12 amino acids. The CDR3 DNA follows: TGTGCCAGCAGCCGGGGGTTCGACGAGCAGTACTTC. Its protein is CASSRGFDEQYF.